This record concerns one TCR beta chain sequence. What it binds is unknown. This record comes from a study of cytomegalovirus exposure and HLA in healthy donors. Broader study findings: A subsequent analysis found that TCR clusters from the first cohort also tended to co-occur in the approximately 110 validation repertoires, with 90% to 95% of cluster scores above 0. The listing of 150 to 200 TCR beta chains classed them as cytomegalovirus-associated.

The germline V gene encodes CDR1 SGHTA and CDR2 FQGNSA. The CDR3 contains 13 residues. With 5 bases removed from V and 4 bases from J, the gap between germline ends came to 12 bases. Data came from immunoSEQ multiplex PCR; TCRdb stores just in-frame clones and leaves some out. Of some 170,000 clones in the sample, around 96% were seen once. The chain links TRBV7-2 to TRBJ2-7, with a possible D match to TRBD1 (6 bases). The receptor was isolated from a woman aged 18-29 years in good health and CMV-seronegative. Sequencing was carried out using PBMCs. This chain's CDR3 is CASSLPGVYEQYF. CDR3 bases: TGTGCCAGCAGCCTACCAGGGGTATACGAGCAGTACTTC. The full variable domain, in which reference TRBV7-2 and TRBJ2-7 provide the parts outside the CDR3, is GAGVSQSPSNKVTEKGKDVELRCDPISGHTALYWYRQSLGQGLEFLIYFQGNSAPDKSGLPSDRFSAERTGGSVSTLTIQRTQQEDSAVYLCASSLPGVYEQYFGPGTRLTVT.